The source of this TCR beta chain is a study of T-cell reconstitution after alpha-beta-depleted transplantation in children. This sample's TCRbeta library carried unique molecular identifier barcodes. TCRdb recomputed calls from the PCR reads with MiXCR, one row per CDR3 protein. The sample has roughly 670,000 distinct CDR3 sequences, roughly 14% seen once. In its sample, this clonotype was seen many times. The antigen remains unidentified. V lost 4 bases, J lost 9 bases, and 15 bases stayed unmatched. This CDR3 is 15 amino acids long. Germline V gives CDR1 SQVTM, CDR2 ANQGSEA. Overall study findings and caveats: In some patients, recipient T cells and intrathymic progenitors surviving conditioning explained high day-60 diversity. Several hundred expanded graft clones reportedly supplied alpha-beta T cells about two months after transplant. T-cell counts and diversity were attributed mostly to newly produced T cells one year after transplant.

The chain recombines TRBV29-1 with TRBJ2-1; 7 positions agree with TRBD2. The receptor was isolated from a girl aged 2-10 years with congenital amegakaryocytic thrombocytopenia, due to receive a stem cell transplant. The sample consisted of PBMCs, taken before TCRalphabeta/CD19-depleted stem cell transplant. CDR3: CSVVLRGRAVPEQFF. The CDR3 DNA reads as TGCAGCGTTGTGCTTCGTGGGAGGGCCGTTCCTGAGCAGTTCTTC.